This entry lists 22 T cell receptor beta chains sequenced from one sample in a study of blood T cell repertoires in COVID-19. Generated by immunoSEQ multiplex PCR, the TCRdb table keeps only in-frame clones and is missing some. The sample consists of approximately 300,000 clones, roughly nine tenths of them appearing once. Source material: PBMCs or T cells enriched from blood (not recorded which). These receptor sequences come from a young woman who had recovered from COVID-19.

This chain links TRBV27 with TRBJ2-7; 10 bases are shared with TRBD1. Trimming removed 6 bases from V and 3 bases from J; junction bases left unmatched: 8. In germline, CDR1 is MNHEY, CDR2 SMNVEV (reference sequence). The CDR3 runs 15 residues. The CDR3 nucleotides are TGTGCCAGCAGACCGGACAGGGGGAGGGACTACGAGCAGTACTTC. Translating it yields CASRPDRGRDYEQYF.

The chain employs TRBV4-2 and TRBJ1-4; D not resolved. The CDR3 is 16 amino acids. Germline V gene lookup returns CDR1 LGHNA and CDR2 YNFKEQ. V lost 1 base, J lost 3 bases, and 12 bases lay in between. Here the CDR3 reads CASSQGGSAANEKLFF. In DNA, the CDR3 is TGTGCCAGCAGCCAAGGAGGCTCCGCGGCTAATGAAAAACTGTTTTTT.

The V and J genes are TRBV27 and TRBJ2-5; 7 nucleotides agree with TRBD1. The V gene end was trimmed by 2 bases and the J gene end by 2 bases; junction bases not matched to a gene: 17. CDR1 and CDR2 from the germline V gene are MNHEY and SMNVEV (reference sequence). The CDR3 is made up of 19 amino acids. CDR3 nucleotide sequence: TGTGCCAGCAGTTTAATGGGCCACCAATTCAACAGGGGTCAAGAGACCCAGTACTTC. This codes for CASSLMGHQFNRGQETQYF.

Here the CDR3 reads CAWRQVYEQYF. In DNA, the CDR3 is TGTGCCTGGAGACAGGTTTACGAGCAGTACTTC. The rearrangement joins TRBV30 to TRBJ2-7; perhaps TRBD1 as D (5 bases). Germline lookup yields CDR1 GTSNPN and CDR2 SVGIG (reference sequence). The CDR3 runs 11 residues. Trimming pared 3 bases from V and 4 bases from J, leaving 7 bases between.

V and J are TRBV19 and TRBJ1-2, with unresolved D. Per the germline V gene, CDR1 is LNHDA and CDR2 is SQIVND (reference sequence). V lost 4 bases and J 6 bases, leaving 12 bases between the germline ends. The CDR3 length is 13 residues. This CDR3 reads CASSKRESNGYTF. CDR3 nucleotides: TGTGCCAGTAGTAAGCGGGAATCAAATGGCTACACCTTC. Drawing the rest from reference TRBV19 and TRBJ1-2, the complete variable domain is DGGITQSPKYLFRKEGQNVTLSCEQNLNHDAMYWYRQDPGQGLRLIYYSQIVNDFQKGDIAEGYSVSREKKESFPLTVTSAQKNPTAFYLCASSKRESNGYTFGSGTRLTVV.

J is TRBJ1-5 and V is TRBV6-5; D ambiguous. The CDR3 runs to 13 residues. CDR1 is MNHEY, CDR2 SVGAGI, per germline. V shed 2 bases and J shed 9 bases, with 11 bases lying between them. The CDR3 protein is CASSYGSSGPQHF. DNA for the CDR3: TGTGCCAGCAGTTACGGGAGTTCAGGGCCCCAGCATTTT.

This sequence joins TRBV4-1 and TRBJ1-1; D unclear. Between the trimmed V and J ends, which lost 1 base and 0 bases, there was a span of 6 bases. The CDR3 totals 14 residues. The germline V gene encodes CDR1 MGHRA and CDR2 YSYEKL. The CDR3 nucleotides read TGCGCCAGCAGCCAAGGGGCGCTGAACACTGAAGCTTTCTTT. It specifies CASSQGALNTEAFF.

V is TRBV15 and J is TRBJ2-5, with a weak D call TRBD1 (5 bases). This CDR3 spans 16 amino acids. Germline CDR1 is LNHNV and CDR2 is YYDKDF (reference sequence). V lost 0 bases and J 2 bases, leaving 13 bases between the germline ends. The CDR3 here is CATSRDRPGYQETQYF. In nucleotides, the CDR3 is TGTGCCACCAGCAGAGATAGGCCAGGGTATCAAGAGACCCAGTACTTC.

The count of this clone is one. The gene calls are TRBV5-4 and TRBJ2-2, with TRBD2 matching 7 bases. This CDR3 spans 14 amino acids. The ends lost 10 bases at V and 2 bases at J; junction bases unmatched: 8. The germline V gene encodes CDR1 SGHNT and CDR2 YYREEE (reference sequence). Here the CDR3 reads CASKGGTNTGELFF. DNA for the CDR3: TGTGCCTCCAAGGGAGGGACTAACACCGGGGAGCTGTTTTTT.

The rearrangement joins TRBV6-5 to TRBJ2-3; D may be TRBD1 (6 bases). V shed 4 bases and J shed 1 base, with 15 bases lying between them. Germline V gives CDR1 MNHEY, CDR2 SVGAGI. The length of the CDR3 is 16 residues. The DNA for the CDR3 is TGTGCCAGCAGTTTGTCTCGGACAGTGCGCACAGATACGCAGTATTTT. As protein: CASSLSRTVRTDTQYF.

This clone was picked up one time. The J gene is TRBJ1-5, the V gene TRBV28; weak D call: TRBD1 (6 bases). V lost 3 bases and J 6 bases, leaving 21 bases between the germline ends. Looked up from germline, CDR1 is MDHEN and CDR2 is SYDVKM. The CDR3 is 17 residues long. CDR3 nucleotide sequence: TGTGCCAGCAGTTTGCCCCCAGGGGCGGAGAGCGTTCAGCCCCAGCATTTT. It codes for CASSLPPGAESVQPQHF.

V is TRBV13 and J is TRBJ2-1, with 11 bases that match TRBD2. The CDR3 runs to 17 residues. Germline CDR1 and CDR2: PRHDT and FYEKMQ (reference sequence). The V and J ends lost 1 base and 4 bases, in that order; junction bases with no gene match: 6. CDR3 DNA: TGTGCCAGCAGCTTAGAAGGACTAGCGGGCCTTTACAATGAGCAGTTCTTC. Amino acid sequence: CASSLEGLAGLYNEQFF.

V usage is TRBV10-3 and J usage is TRBJ2-2, with a possible D match to TRBD1 (6 bases). The V gene's germline CDR1 is ENHRY and CDR2 SYGVKD. The V and J ends lost 4 bases and 1 base respectively, with 13 bases between them. This CDR3 is 16 amino acids long. CDR3 protein: CAISGLQGLNTGELFF. Written as DNA, the CDR3 is TGTGCCATCAGTGGATTACAGGGATTGAACACCGGGGAGCTGTTTTTT.

V is TRBV10-3 and J is TRBJ2-2; no clear D gene. This CDR3 has 15 amino acids. From germline, CDR1 is ENHRY and CDR2 SYGVKD. V shed 4 bases and J shed 5 bases, with 14 bases lying between them. The CDR3 is CAISATYESTGELFF. CDR3 nucleotides: TGTGCCATCAGTGCCACTTACGAATCTACCGGGGAGCTGTTTTTT.

In regard to this clone: In the same sample, other DNA sequences code for this CDR3. This chain links TRBV7-9 with TRBJ1-1, with D unclear. This CDR3 region has 13 residues. Trimming cost V 2 bases and J 1 base, with 5 bases left between them. Germline CDR1 is SEHNR and CDR2 is FQNEAQ (reference sequence). As DNA, the CDR3 is TGTGCCAGCAGCTTATCGGGGAACACTGAAGCTTTCTTT. It yields the protein CASSLSGNTEAFF.

V and J are TRBV15 and TRBJ1-4, with no clear D. The CDR3 is made up of 15 amino acids. Germline V gene lookup returns CDR1 LNHNV and CDR2 YYDKDF (reference sequence). Deletions cut 1 base from V and 7 bases from J, with 13 bases between. The CDR3 DNA follows: TGTGCCACCAGCAGAGGCAACACGCCGGGTGAAAAACTGTTTTTT. It encodes CATSRGNTPGEKLFF.

This chain links TRBV3-1 (or the pseudogene TRBV3-2) with TRBJ2-1; 9 bases fit TRBD1. CDR3 size: 15 residues. Germline trimming cut 3 bases from V and 4 bases from J; bases unmatched to any gene: 4. Germline V lookup: CDR1 LGHDT, CDR2 YNNKEL (reference sequence). In DNA, the CDR3 is TGTGCCAGCAGCCAGGTACAGGGGGCATACAATGAGCAGTTCTTC. Protein product: CASSQVQGAYNEQFF.

V usage is TRBV6-2 or TRBV6-3 and J usage is TRBJ2-5, with a possible D match to TRBD1 (6 bases). CDR1 is MNHEY and CDR2 is SVGEGT in the germline V gene. The length of the CDR3 is 17 residues. Trimming removed 4 bases at V and 5 bases at J, with 23 bases between. The chain's CDR3 is CASSSVLRSRGGETQYF. The CDR3 DNA reads TGTGCCAGCAGTTCGGTTCTGAGAAGCAGGGGCGGGGAGACCCAGTACTTC.

This clone has more than one count but fewer than ten. V usage is TRBV4-2 and J usage is TRBJ1-2; 10 bases fit TRBD1. The germline V gene has CDR1 LGHNA and CDR2 YNFKEQ. Losses at the gene ends were 4 bases for V and 4 bases for J; bases not matched to a gene: 6. The CDR3 is 15 amino acids. The CDR3: CASSPRTGGGYGYTF. The CDR3 coding sequence is TGTGCCAGCAGCCCCCGGACAGGGGGTGGCTATGGCTACACCTTC.

This clone came up once. The chain carries TRBV6-2 or TRBV6-3 and TRBJ2-1; 9 nucleotides agree with TRBD2. The CDR3 is 17 amino acids. The V gene end was trimmed by 5 bases and the J gene end by 6 bases; junction bases not matched to a gene: 14. The germline V gene has CDR1 MNHEY and CDR2 SVGEGT. The CDR3 here is CASSISLGGRALNEQFF. CDR3 in DNA: TGTGCCAGCAGTATATCCCTAGGCGGGAGGGCTCTCAATGAGCAGTTCTTC.

The V gene is TRBV19, the J gene TRBJ1-1; D not certain. Germline V lookup: CDR1 LNHDA, CDR2 SQIVND (reference sequence). The CDR3 is made up of 13 amino acids. Trimming cost V 3 bases and J 1 base, with 6 bases left between them. DNA of the CDR3: TGTGCCAGTAGTATGTCAGAGAACACTGAAGCTTTCTTT. Translation: CASSMSENTEAFF.

As regards this clone: The same CDR3 also results from other DNA sequences found in this sample. This chain links TRBV15 with TRBJ1-2; D is unresolved. The germline CDR1 and CDR2 sequences are LNHNV and YYDKDF (reference sequence). The CDR3 consists of 12 residues. V was pared by 6 bases and J by 4 bases, with 9 bases between. CDR3 bases: TGTGCCACCAGTCGAGACACCTATGGCTACACCTTC. Translating gives CATSRDTYGYTF.